The 3 T cell receptor beta chains below were found in one sample sequenced in a study of T cell responses to AZD1222 COVID-19 vaccine. This table comes from immunoSEQ multiplex PCR, and its TCRdb copy is limited to in-frame clones, with some not included. The sample includes some 120,000 clones, about 90% of them seen just once. The material sequenced was peripheral blood, taken on day 0 of AZD1222 vaccination. Source of these receptors: an adult in good health.

This rearrangement joins TRBV7-9 to TRBJ2-3; D gene unclear. Germline loops: CDR1 SEHNR, CDR2 FQNEAQ (reference sequence). V gave up 3 bases and J gave up 0 bases, with 13 bases separating them. This CDR3 is built from 16 residues. The CDR3, as DNA: TGTGCCAGCAGCTTGTTAAGTCTTGAAAGCACAGATACGCAGTATTTT. Encoded protein: CASSLLSLESTDTQYF.

The chain joins TRBV28 to TRBJ1-1, with 10 bases matching TRBD1. The CDR3 is made up of 15 amino acids. V trimming: 4 bases; J trimming: 10 bases; junction bases outside the gene matches: 12. CDR1 and CDR2 from the germline V gene are MDHEN and SYDVKM. This CDR3 reads CASSSPTGGTGRAFF. As DNA, the CDR3 is TGTGCCAGCAGTTCCCCGACAGGGGGCACCGGAAGAGCTTTCTTT.

The chain has TRBV19 and TRBJ1-1, with D tentatively TRBD1 (6 bases). There are 13 residues in the CDR3. V gave up 4 bases and J gave up 6 bases, with 12 bases separating them. Looked up from germline, CDR1 is LNHDA and CDR2 is SQIVND (reference sequence). Here the CDR3 reads CASSTTGYSEAFF. The DNA for the CDR3 is TGTGCCAGTAGTACCACAGGGTACTCTGAAGCTTTCTTT. The entire variable domain, with the rest obtained from reference TRBV19 and TRBJ1-1, is as follows: DGGITQSPKYLFRKEGQNVTLSCEQNLNHDAMYWYRQDPGQGLRLIYYSQIVNDFQKGDIAEGYSVSREKKESFPLTVTSAQKNPTAFYLCASSTTGYSEAFFGQGTRLTVV.